These 17 T cell receptor beta chains share one sample of origin, sequenced in a study of CD8 T cells in ankylosing spondylitis (dated by TCRdb to about 2017). Libraries were built with 5' RACE. Reads for this sample came from an Illumina HiSeq 2500. TCRdb trimmed the raw reads at Q25, called clones with MiXCR and kept productive beta chains. Identical CDR3 protein sequences are pooled into one entry, listed with their most common genes and DNA. The sample profile shows around 230,000 distinct CDR3 sequences; 7.5% to 9.5% of them were found once. The ten largest clones represent 4.5% to 5% of the sample. Sequencing input: blood, either unsorted or a sorted T cell fraction (not recorded which). These receptors were obtained from a female donor with ankylosing spondylitis or in good health (not recorded which).

A single count supports this clonotype. V usage is TRBV29-1 and J usage is TRBJ2-3; D not resolved. Per the germline V gene, CDR1 is SQVTM and CDR2 is ANQGSEA. Trimming shortened V by 4 bases and J by 1 base, and 9 bases separated the two germline ends. The CDR3 totals 13 residues. CDR3 amino acids: CSVGEPRTDTQYF. In DNA, the CDR3 is TGCAGCGTTGGAGAACCTCGCACAGATACGCAGTATTTT.

This clonotype has a count of ten or more. The rearrangement links TRBV13 to TRBJ1-2, with 7 nucleotides matching TRBD1. Germline V gene sequence: CDR1 PRHDT, CDR2 FYEKMQ (reference sequence). V lost 4 bases to trimming and J lost 4 bases; unmatched junction nucleotides: 9. CDR3 length equals 15 residues. For the CDR3, the DNA is TGTGCCAGCAGCTCAGGGACAGAGATACTCTATGGCTACACCTTC. Encoded protein: CASSSGTEILYGYTF. Supplemented by reference TRBV13 and TRBJ1-2, the full variable domain reads AAGVIQSPRHLIKEKRETATLKCYPIPRHDTVYWYQQGPGQDPQFLISFYEKMQSDKGSIPDRFSAQQFSDYHSELNMSSLELGDSALYFCASSSGTEILYGYTFGSGTRLTVV.

This clonotype was seen more than once but under ten times. This may come from a read error, since a much larger clone is one base off. The gene calls are TRBV12-3 or TRBV12-4 and TRBJ1-2; 9 nucleotides agree with TRBD1. CDR3 length: 15 amino acids. CDR3 loop: CTSSTSGQGNYGYTF. CDR3 sequence (DNA): TGTACCAGCAGTACCTCGGGACAGGGAAACTATGGCTACACCTTC.

This clonotype was detected ten times or more. V and J are TRBV9 and TRBJ1-2, with 7 bases that match TRBD1. J was trimmed by 7 bases and V by 6 bases; bases with no gene match: 3. The CDR3 has 11 amino acids. The germline V gene encodes CDR1 SGDLS and CDR2 YYNGEE. The CDR3 DNA reads TGTGCCAGCACCCGGGACAGTGGCTACACCTTC. Translation: CASTRDSGYTF.

To note about this clonotype: One end of the junction varies from germline; a read error may be responsible. The chain combines TRBV28 with TRBJ1-2, with 7 bases identical to TRBD1. CDR1 is MDHEN, CDR2 SYDVKM, per germline. The CDR3 covers 14 residues. The CDR3 coding sequence is TGTGTCAGCAGTTTATCCGCAGGGGGTATCGGCTACACCTTC. This gives the protein CVSSLSAGGIGYTF.

This clonotype was observed a few times. The chain couples TRBV5-1 to TRBJ2-5; D ambiguous. Trimming left V 0 bases short and J 1 base short, with 10 bases between. Germline V gene data show CDR1 as SGHRS and CDR2 as YFSETQ. CDR3 size: 15 residues. The CDR3 loop is CASSLARYTQETQYF. As DNA, the CDR3 is TGCGCCAGCAGCTTGGCCCGATACACCCAAGAGACCCAGTACTTC.

The chain couples TRBV20-1 to TRBJ2-5; D uncertain. V was trimmed by 0 bases and J by 5 bases, leaving 13 bases between them. The CDR3 length is 14 residues. Germline V CDR1 and CDR2: DFQATT, SNEGSKA (reference sequence). The CDR3 loop reads CSARDEIRTETQYF. CDR3 DNA: TGCAGTGCTAGAGATGAGATTAGGACCGAGACCCAGTACTTC.

This clonotype appeared many times. This chain links TRBV25-1 with TRBJ2-5, with 9 bases that match TRBD2. Germline lookup yields CDR1 MGHDK and CDR2 SYGVNS. The J segment lost 2 bases and the V segment lost 1 base, leaving 8 bases of the junction unmatched. This CDR3 has 17 amino acids. This chain's CDR3 is CASSEWVAGVGQETQYF. CDR3 DNA sequence: TGTGCCAGCAGTGAATGGGTAGCGGGAGTTGGGCAAGAGACCCAGTACTTC.

Ten or more counts support this clonotype. The chain joins TRBV6-5 to TRBJ1-1, with a tentative D call TRBD1 (6 bases). The CDR3 has 14 amino acids. V was pared by 6 bases and J by 4 bases, with 15 bases between. Germline V lookup: CDR1 MNHEY, CDR2 SVGAGI. The CDR3 DNA sequence: TGTGCCAGCAGCTATGACAGGCGCGGCACTGAAGCTTTCTTT. This codes for CASSYDRRGTEAFF.

There are many counts of this clonotype. This chain connects TRBV5-1 to TRBJ1-1; D not certain. With 1 base removed from V and 0 bases from J, the gap between germline ends came to 7 bases. This CDR3 is built from 14 residues. CDR1 is SGHRS, CDR2 YFSETQ, per germline. The CDR3 nucleotides are TGCGCCAGCAGCTTGAGGGAACTGAACACTGAAGCTTTCTTT. This encodes CASSLRELNTEAFF.

The gene calls are TRBV7-8 and TRBJ2-1, with D tentatively TRBD2 (7 bases). Trimming stripped 5 bases from V and 0 bases from J, with 29 bases between. The germline V gene encodes CDR1 SGHVS and CDR2 FQNEAQ. This CDR3 spans 21 amino acids. The CDR3 nucleotides are TGTGCCAGCAGCCTATATATGGGGTCGGGGGGCGTACACCCCTCCTACAATGAGCAGTTCTTC. It codes for CASSLYMGSGGVHPSYNEQFF.

This clonotype was observed at least ten times. This chain connects TRBV12-3 or TRBV12-4 to TRBJ2-1; 11 nucleotides align to TRBD2. This CDR3 comprises 16 residues. J lost 4 bases, V lost 6 bases, and 8 bases had no gene match. The CDR3 loop is CASRPSTSGIYNEQFF. DNA of the CDR3: TGTGCCAGCAGGCCATCGACTAGCGGGATTTACAATGAGCAGTTCTTC.

This clonotype was counted at least ten times. One junction end does not reproduce the germline sequence, and a read error may be involved. The chain uses TRBV20-1 and TRBJ1-2; D might be TRBD1 (5 bases). Germline CDR1 and CDR2: DFQATT and SNEGSKA (reference sequence). The CDR3 loop spans 10 amino acids. CDR3 residues: CSARTDPKIF. As DNA, the CDR3 is TGCAGTGCTAGGACAGACCCTAAGATCTTC.

Ten or more counts support this clonotype. The CDR3 nucleotides are TGTGCCAGCAGTTGGCTCGGACAGATGAACACTGAAGCTTTCTTT. Its translation is CASSWLGQMNTEAFF. The chain is built from TRBV28 and TRBJ1-1, with D possibly being TRBD1 (6 bases). V was shortened by 4 bases and J by 0 bases, with 12 bases between the two germline ends. The CDR3 sequence is 15 residues long. The germline V gene has CDR1 MDHEN and CDR2 SYDVKM.

This clonotype occurred many times. This sequence joins TRBV9 and TRBJ2-2; the D is unclear. V was cut by 2 bases and J by 3 bases, with 11 bases left in between. This CDR3 spans 15 amino acids. Germline CDR1 SGDLS, CDR2 YYNGEE. Here the CDR3 reads CASSVFPSDTGELFF. CDR3 nucleotides: TGTGCCAGCAGCGTCTTCCCTTCGGACACCGGGGAGCTGTTTTTT.

This clonotype has ten or more counts. This sequence joins TRBV7-6 and TRBJ2-1; D may correspond to TRBD1 or TRBD2 (6 bases each). This CDR3 comprises 14 residues. V lost 4 bases and J 7 bases, leaving 14 bases between the germline ends. CDR1 and CDR2 (germline): SGHVS, FNYEAQ. The CDR3 region has the DNA TGTGCCAGCAGCTCGGGACTTCAGGGGAATGAGCAGTTCTTC. Translated, it gives CASSSGLQGNEQFF.

This clonotype has more than one count but fewer than ten. The chain has TRBV7-3 and TRBJ2-3; a weak D match, TRBD2 (5 bases). The CDR3 sequence is 14 residues long. From germline, CDR1 is SGHTA and CDR2 FQGTGA. The V end lost 1 base, the J end lost 10 bases, and 15 bases lay between the germline ends. CDR3 residues: CASSLMDSRRAQYF. The CDR3 coding sequence is TGTGCCAGCAGCTTAATGGACTCCCGGCGGGCGCAGTATTTT.